The present TCR beta chain was sequenced within a study of blood T cell repertoires in COVID-19. Overall study: Donors in the United States, Italy and Spain gave samples during acute or convalescent COVID-19.

Trimming shortened V by 5 bases and J by 0 bases, and 10 bases separated the two germline ends. The CDR3 has 15 residues. Germline CDR1 and CDR2: LNHDA and SQIVND (reference sequence). Authors' processing steps: Quantification of nucleated cells was approximated via reference gene primer amplification. Measured with immunoSEQ multiplex PCR; TCRdb has only the in-frame clones, and not every one. D and trimming come from the DNA, and the V and J calls and clone size come from that table. The repertoire consists of under 350,000 clones, with 86% occurring once and the leading ten covering 3.6%. The rearrangement links TRBV19 to TRBJ2-2, with D tentatively TRBD1 (6 bases). The material sequenced was peripheral blood. The TCR comes from a man between 18 and 35 years old with active or convalescent COVID-19. For the CDR3, the DNA is TGTGCCAGTAGTGGCAGGGGTACGAACACCGGGGAGCTGTTTTTT. It codes for CASSGRGTNTGELFF. Supplemented by reference TRBV19 and TRBJ2-2, the full variable domain reads DGGITQSPKYLFRKEGQNVTLSCEQNLNHDAMYWYRQDPGQGLRLIYYSQIVNDFQKGDIAEGYSVSREKKESFPLTVTSAQKNPTAFYLCASSGRGTNTGELFFGEGSRLTVL.